This TCR beta chain was captured by sequencing in a study of post-analysis software for immune sequencing data. The study, taken as a whole, reports: Among 4 or 5 TRBV segments more frequent in patients than controls were TRBV5-6, TRBV5-1 and TRBV20-1. Normalized Chao1 diversity in multiple sclerosis patients fell significantly below that of controls.

The CDR3 extends over 16 amino acids. CDR1 MDHEN and CDR2 SYDVKM come from the germline V gene. The J segment lost 6 bases and the V segment lost 2 bases, leaving 10 bases of the junction unmatched. This clonotype occurred many times. As yet, its antigen is unknown. Unique molecular identifiers were present in the TCR beta cDNA libraries. TCRdb used MiXCR to reprocess the PCR reads, holding one entry per CDR3 protein. The sample has some 450,000 distinct CDR3 sequences; roughly 45% are singletons. The receptor was isolated from a girl aged 5 to 17 with multiple sclerosis. Sequenced input: blood. The V and J genes are TRBV28 and TRBJ2-3; 8 nucleotides line up with TRBD1. The CDR3 DNA reads TGTGCCAGCAGTTTACATGAAGGGACAGGCCCGGATACGCAGTATTTT. It is translated as CASSLHEGTGPDTQYF.